This TCR beta chain stems from a study of PD-L1 blockade in urothelial cancer. The protocol was immunoSEQ multiplex PCR, while the TCRdb copy is restricted to in-frame clones and leaves out a portion. The sample records about 91,000 clones, 85% to 95% being singletons. Trimming removed 6 bases from V and 7 bases from J, with 15 bases in between. In germline, CDR1 is SQVTM, CDR2 ANQGSEA. The CDR3 runs to 13 residues. The chain links TRBV29-1 to TRBJ2-2; D remains ambiguous. This specimen consisted of PBMCs, obtained around atezolizumab (anti-PD-L1) treatment. The sequence came from a man in his fifties or sixties with urothelial cancer. The CDR3 DNA sequence: TGCAGCGTCCTAGGCCTCGCCGGCGGGGAGCTGTTTTTT. The encoded protein is CSVLGLAGGELFF.